A single sample gave rise to the 25 T cell receptor beta chains below, sequenced in a study of siplizumab effects on memory and regulatory T cells. Sequencing used immunoSEQ multiplex PCR; TCRdb keeps in-frame clones, though not all of them. This table has about 110,000 clones, about 90% appearing once. Sequenced material: Tregs sorted from blood. The receptors stem from a human donor in good health.

The J gene is TRBJ2-7, the V gene TRBV15; 7 bases match TRBD1. Germline-derived CDR1 and CDR2 are LNHNV and YYDKDF (reference sequence). The CDR3 is 16 residues long. The V segment lost 0 bases and the J segment 0 bases; nucleotides outside the gene matches: 5. CDR3 nucleotide sequence: TGTGCCACCAGCAGAGAAAGAGCAGGGGGCTCCTACGAGCAGTACTTC. As protein: CATSRERAGGSYEQYF.

This rearrangement joins TRBV5-1 to TRBJ2-2; D remains ambiguous. The V gene's germline CDR1 is SGHRS and CDR2 YFSETQ. V gave up 3 bases and J gave up 4 bases, with 1 base separating them. The length of the CDR3 is 11 residues. The CDR3 bases are TGCGCCAGCAGCTCCACCGGGGAGCTGTTTTTT. Encoded protein: CASSSTGELFF.

This clone showed up just once. The V and J genes are TRBV6-5 and TRBJ2-7; tentatively, D is TRBD1 (6 bases). V was cut by 6 bases and J by 4 bases, with 13 bases left in between. The CDR3 covers 13 residues. CDR1 and CDR2 from the germline V gene are MNHEY and SVGAGI. The CDR3 sequence is CASRPGQQYEQYF. For the CDR3, the DNA is TGTGCCAGCAGACCCGGACAGCAATACGAGCAGTACTTC.

V is TRBV5-1 and J is TRBJ2-1; TRBD2 agrees at 8 bases. V was clipped by 4 bases and J by 3 bases; unmatched bases: 6. This CDR3 comprises 15 residues. Germline lookup yields CDR1 SGHRS and CDR2 YFSETQ. The CDR3, as DNA: TGCGCCAGCAGCACGAGCGGGGGCTTCTACAATGAGCAGTTCTTC. It specifies CASSTSGGFYNEQFF.

The gene calls are TRBV7-3 and TRBJ1-1; D may be TRBD1 (5 bases). CDR1 and CDR2 (germline): SGHTA, FQGTGA. CDR3 size: 13 residues. V shed 5 bases and J shed 1 base, with 8 bases lying between them. The DNA of the CDR3 is TGTGCCAGCAGCCCGGGGCCGAACACTGAAGCTTTCTTT. Encoded protein: CASSPGPNTEAFF.

The gene calls are TRBV7-9 and TRBJ1-2, with D possibly matching TRBD1 (5 bases). The V and J ends lost 0 bases and 2 bases respectively, with 10 bases between them. Germline assignment: CDR1 SEHNR and CDR2 FQNEAQ (reference sequence). The CDR3 covers 15 residues. The CDR3 reads CASSLAQGFNYGYTF. In DNA, the CDR3 is TGTGCCAGCAGCTTAGCTCAGGGCTTCAACTATGGCTACACCTTC.

This sequence joins TRBV19 and TRBJ1-5; 10 bases line up with TRBD1. Looked up from germline, CDR1 is LNHDA and CDR2 is SQIVND (reference sequence). Trimming at V came to 10 bases and at J to 0 bases, leaving 3 bases not matched to a gene. The CDR3 is 14 residues long. The CDR3 loop reads CATWDRGSNQPQHF. In DNA, the CDR3 is TGTGCCACGTGGGACAGGGGTAGCAATCAGCCCCAGCATTTT.

To note about this clone: Its ends do not fully match the called genes, so a read error is possible. The rearrangement links TRBV2 to TRBJ1-2; D is unresolved. Germline loops: CDR1 SNHLY, CDR2 FYNNEI. The CDR3 totals 15 residues. The CDR3, as DNA: TGTGCCAGCAGTGCCGCCGGCCGGGCCGTACTTGGCCACACCTTC. Protein: CASSAAGRAVLGHTF.

The CDR3 sequence is CASSLAPGTSGGAAKNIQYF. As DNA, the CDR3 is TGTGCCAGCAGCTTAGCCCCCGGGACTAGCGGGGGGGCTGCCAAAAACATTCAGTACTTC. V is TRBV7-2 and J is TRBJ2-4; 16 nucleotides match TRBD2. This CDR3 has 20 residues. CDR1 SGHTA and CDR2 FQGNSA come from the germline V gene. V was clipped by 0 bases and J by 1 base; unmatched bases: 6.

The V call is TRBV18, the J call TRBJ1-2, with a weak D call TRBD1 (5 bases). The CDR3 length is 15 residues. Germline CDR1 reads KGHSH; CDR2 reads LQKENI. V was cut by 3 bases and J by 4 bases, with 15 bases left in between. For the CDR3, the DNA is TGTGCCAGCTCACCGGTCGAGGGGTTTTTCTATGGCTACACCTTC. This gives the protein CASSPVEGFFYGYTF.

V is TRBV5-4 and J is TRBJ2-7; 8 bases map to TRBD1. The V gene end was trimmed by 4 bases and the J gene end by 4 bases; junction bases not matched to a gene: 13. Per the germline V gene, CDR1 is SGHNT and CDR2 is YYREEE (reference sequence). This CDR3 spans 16 amino acids. CDR3 region: CASSAELRQGRYEQYF. The CDR3 nucleotides are TGTGCCAGCAGCGCAGAACTTCGACAGGGGAGGTACGAGCAGTACTTC.

The chain couples TRBV6-1 to TRBJ1-1, with no clear D. With 7 bases removed from V and 0 bases from J, the gap between germline ends came to 15 bases. CDR1 and CDR2 (germline): MNHNS, SASEGT. The length of the CDR3 is 15 residues. The DNA for the CDR3 is TGTGCCAGCATGTTCGGGCCCTCGATGAACACTGAAGCTTTCTTT. The encoded protein is CASMFGPSMNTEAFF.

The chain employs TRBV18 and TRBJ1-6; D gene unclear. The V gene's germline CDR1 is KGHSH and CDR2 LQKENI. V was pared by 0 bases and J by 10 bases, with 7 bases between. The CDR3 totals 13 residues. The CDR3 region is CASSPPRGSPLHF. The DNA of the CDR3 is TGTGCCAGCTCACCACCCCGAGGCTCACCCCTCCACTTT.

This chain joins TRBV23-1 and TRBJ2-7; D call uncertain. TRBV23-1 is an open reading frame, and its role is uncertain. V dropped 10 bases and J dropped 8 bases, with 6 bases sitting between them. The CDR3 runs to 8 residues. The CDR3 nucleotides read TGCGCCACCCTGCAGCAGTACTTC. It translates to CATLQQYF.

This rearrangement joins TRBV10-3 to TRBJ1-1, with 9 positions matching TRBD1. Germline V CDR1 and CDR2: ENHRY, SYGVKD. This CDR3 is 16 amino acids long. V shed 8 bases and J 5 bases; nucleotides not matched to a gene: 15. CDR3 residues: CAIGDRIQGAGTEAFF. The CDR3 coding sequence is TGTGCCATCGGGGATCGGATACAGGGGGCAGGGACTGAAGCTTTCTTT.

The DNA of the CDR3 is TGTGCCAGTACCTTTGGGCGTCTAACGGGGAACACCGGGGAGCTGTTTTTT. It translates to CASTFGRLTGNTGELFF. The gene calls are TRBV19 and TRBJ2-2; D gene ambiguous. The V end lost 7 bases, the J end lost 1 base, and 19 bases lay between the germline ends. Per germline, CDR1 LNHDA and CDR2 SQIVND (reference sequence). CDR3 length: 17 amino acids.

J is TRBJ1-5 and V is TRBV27, with D possibly matching TRBD1 (5 bases). This CDR3 spans 15 amino acids. V shed 3 bases and J shed 2 bases, with 11 bases lying between them. In germline, CDR1 is MNHEY, CDR2 SMNVEV (reference sequence). The CDR3 DNA sequence: TGTGCCAGCAGTTTGCGGGGGGTTGGCAATCAGCCCCAGCATTTT. Translation: CASSLRGVGNQPQHF.

The rearrangement uses TRBV29-1 and TRBJ2-1; D is perhaps TRBD1 (5 bases). Trimming stripped 7 bases from V and 7 bases from J, with 17 bases between. Germline V lookup: CDR1 SQVTM, CDR2 ANQGSEA. CDR3 length equals 13 residues. The CDR3 region is CSAVRGLLNEQFF. In DNA, the CDR3 is TGCAGCGCCGTAAGGGGTCTCCTTAATGAGCAGTTCTTC.

V is TRBV19 and J is TRBJ2-2; D may be TRBD1 (6 bases). Per germline, CDR1 LNHDA and CDR2 SQIVND (reference sequence). The CDR3 consists of 15 residues. V dropped 5 bases and J dropped 6 bases, with 16 bases sitting between them. The CDR3, as DNA: TGTGCCAGTAGTGGGATGGACAGACGCGCCGGGGAGCTGTTTTTT. It yields the protein CASSGMDRRAGELFF.

The chain has TRBV25-1 and TRBJ2-2; 9 nucleotides line up with TRBD1. CDR1 and CDR2 from the germline V gene are MGHDK and SYGVNS. CDR3 length: 17 residues. J was trimmed by 1 base and V by 2 bases; bases with no gene match: 5. CDR3 residues: CASSERRTGVNTGELFF. CDR3 bases: TGTGCCAGCAGTGAACGACGGACAGGGGTGAACACCGGGGAGCTGTTTTTT. The variable domain in full, completed from reference TRBV25-1 and TRBJ2-2, reads EADIYQTPRYLVIGTGKKITLECSQTMGHDKMYWYQQDPGMELHLIHYSYGVNSTEKGDLSSESTVSRIRTEHFPLTLESARPSHTSQYLCASSERRTGVNTGELFFGEGSRLTVL.

The chain employs TRBV19 and TRBJ1-2; D is possibly TRBD1 (6 bases). Per germline, CDR1 LNHDA and CDR2 SQIVND (reference sequence). The ends were cut back, 3 bases at V and 4 bases at J, with 9 bases in the middle. CDR3 size: 13 residues. The CDR3 nucleotides are TGTGCCAGTAGTATCGGGGGGCCCTATGGCTACACCTTC. It translates to CASSIGGPYGYTF.

This sequence joins TRBV2 and TRBJ2-7; 7 bases line up with TRBD2. Germline CDR1 reads SNHLY; CDR2 reads FYNNEI. The V gene end was trimmed by 7 bases and the J gene end by 7 bases; junction bases not matched to a gene: 13. This CDR3 contains 14 residues. As DNA, the CDR3 is TGTGCCAGCATAAGGGTCAGCCCAGCGGGAGAGCAGTACTTC. It specifies CASIRVSPAGEQYF.

This chain links TRBV19 with TRBJ2-6; D possibly corresponds to TRBD2 (6 bases). The germline V and J ends were trimmed by 8 bases and 2 bases, with 13 bases remaining between them. The CDR3 contains 15 residues. CDR1 is LNHDA, CDR2 SQIVND, per germline (reference sequence). CDR3 bases: TGTGCCAGTCAGCCGTGGGGGGCTGGGGCCAACGTCCTGACTTTC. Encoded protein: CASQPWGAGANVLTF.

The chain couples TRBV5-1 to TRBJ2-3; D perhaps matches TRBD1 (5 bases). The germline V gene encodes CDR1 SGHRS and CDR2 YFSETQ. CDR3 length: 12 amino acids. Trimming removed 7 bases at V and 6 bases at J, with 12 bases between. This CDR3 reads CASGLGLDTQYF. In DNA, the CDR3 is TGCGCCAGCGGCCTGGGGCTTGATACGCAGTATTTT.

This clone showed up just once. The chain combines TRBV6-5 with TRBJ2-5; TRBD2 matches 12 bases. The V segment lost 5 bases and the J segment 5 bases; nucleotides outside the gene matches: 6. The CDR3 is 15 residues long. Germline V gene lookup returns CDR1 MNHEY and CDR2 SVGAGI. The CDR3 sequence: CASSPSGGARETQYF. As DNA, the CDR3 is TGTGCCAGCAGTCCTAGCGGGGGGGCCCGGGAGACCCAGTACTTC.